Listed below are T cell receptor beta chains from one sample, sequenced in a study of shared clonotypes between healthy human individuals. The table came from immunoSEQ multiplex PCR; TCRdb's copy has only in-frame clones and leaves some out. The sample lists about 1 million clones, approximately 76% occurring once. Sequenced sample: memory CD4+ T cells sorted from blood. The receptors here all came from a man aged 18-30 years in good health. CDR3s include the opening cysteine and the closing phenylalanine or tryptophan. The D gene is left open where the match is weak. A row's size may be missing; if present it is once, few, many or a size class.

size: -
V: TRBV12-5
D: -
J: TRBJ2-6
CDR3: CASAAGGANVLTF
DNA: TGTGCTAGTGCGGCTGGTGGGGCCAACGTCCTGACTTTC

size: -
V: TRBV6-6
D: -
J: TRBJ1-5
CDR3: CASSYSSQGNQPQHF
DNA: TGTGCCAGCAGTTACTCTTCACAGGGCAATCAGCCCCAGCATTTT

size: -
V: TRBV9
D: TRBD1
J: TRBJ1-5
CDR3: CASSVGAGGGQPQHF
DNA: TGTGCCAGCAGCGTAGGAGCAGGGGGCGGTCAGCCCCAGCATTTT

size: -
V: TRBV19
D: -
J: TRBJ1-5
CDR3: CASSIMEGGQPQHF
DNA: TGTGCCAGTAGTATTATGGAGGGAGGTCAGCCCCAGCATTTT

size: once
V: TRBV7-9
D: -
J: TRBJ2-1
CDR3: CAVSSGSSYNEQFF
DNA: TGTGCCGTAAGTTCGGGGAGCTCCTACAATGAGCAGTTCTTC

size: -
V: TRBV10-3
D: -
J: TRBJ2-2
CDR3: CAISESGPRPTGELFF
DNA: TGTGCCATCAGTGAGTCGGGCCCTCGACCCACCGGGGAGCTGTTTTTT

size: many
V: TRBV5-4
D: TRBD1
J: TRBJ2-2
CDR3: CASSSGDRSGELFF
DNA: TGTGCCAGCAGCTCAGGGGACAGATCCGGGGAGCTGTTTTTT

size: -
V: TRBV18
D: TRBD1
J: TRBJ2-7
CDR3: CASSPAGGNPYEQYF
DNA: TGTGCCAGCTCACCCGCAGGGGGCAACCCCTACGAGCAGTACTTC

size: -
V: TRBV7-9
D: -
J: TRBJ2-1
CDR3: CASSSTSSYNEQFF
DNA: TGTGCCAGCAGCTCCACCAGCTCCTACAATGAGCAGTTCTTC

size: -
V: TRBV6-5
D: -
J: TRBJ1-5
CDR3: CASSPSMGNQPQHF
DNA: TGTGCCAGCAGCCCCTCAATGGGCAATCAGCCCCAGCATTTT

size: -
V: TRBV9
D: -
J: TRBJ2-2
CDR3: CASRAGLNTGELFF
DNA: TGTGCCAGCAGGGCCGGACTGAACACCGGGGAGCTGTTTTTT

size: -
V: TRBV27
D: TRBD1
J: TRBJ1-4
CDR3: CASSLIVYPGQGRNEKLFF
DNA: TGTGCCAGCAGTCTGATCGTATACCCGGGACAGGGCCGTAATGAAAAACTGTTTTTT

size: once
V: TRBV2
D: -
J: TRBJ2-1
CDR3: CASRAGGAYNEQFF
DNA: TGTGCCAGCAGGGCAGGGGGGGCCTACAATGAGCAGTTCTTC

size: -
V: TRBV2
D: -
J: TRBJ2-3
CDR3: CASSEGRDTQYF
DNA: TGTGCCAGCAGTGAAGGCCGAGATACGCAGTATTTT

size: -
V: TRBV25-1
D: TRBD2
J: TRBJ2-1
CDR3: CASSELGAGGTYNEQFF
DNA: TGTGCCAGCAGTGAATTGGGGGCGGGAGGAACATACAATGAGCAGTTCTTC

size: -
V: TRBV2
D: TRBD2
J: TRBJ2-3
CDR3: CASRSGEGLLGTDTQYF
DNA: TGTGCCAGCCGAAGTGGGGAGGGGCTCCTGGGCACAGATACGCAGTATTTT

size: -
V: TRBV20-1
D: TRBD1
J: TRBJ2-7
CDR3: CSAGDSYEQYF
DNA: TGCAGTGCTGGGGACAGCTACGAGCAGTACTTC

size: -
V: TRBV28
D: -
J: TRBJ1-5
CDR3: CASSLYYRTHNQPQHF
DNA: TGTGCCAGCAGTTTATATTACAGGACCCACAATCAGCCCCAGCATTTT

size: -
V: TRBV4-3
D: -
J: TRBJ2-2
CDR3: CASSQDGNTGELFF
DNA: TGCGCCAGCAGCCAAGATGGGAACACCGGGGAGCTGTTTTTT

size: -
V: TRBV5-1
D: -
J: TRBJ2-3
CDR3: CASSLETAVNGGTQYF
DNA: TGCGCCAGCAGCCTCGAGACAGCAGTAAACGGAGGTACGCAGTATTTT

size: -
V: TRBV7-2
D: TRBD2
J: TRBJ2-3
CDR3: CASSFSAGVVSDTQYF
DNA: TGTGCCAGCAGCTTTTCAGCGGGAGTAGTATCAGATACGCAGTATTTT

size: -
V: TRBV5-1
D: -
J: TRBJ1-1
CDR3: CASSLQGQNTEAFF
DNA: TGCGCCAGCAGCTTGCAGGGGCAGAACACTGAAGCTTTCTTT

size: -
V: TRBV29-1
D: TRBD1
J: TRBJ1-1
CDR3: CSLHRGPNTEAFF
DNA: TGCAGCCTGCACAGGGGCCCGAACACTGAAGCTTTCTTT

size: -
V: TRBV6-1
D: TRBD1
J: TRBJ1-4
CDR3: CASSEDRGTTNEKLFF
DNA: TGTGCCAGCAGTGAGGACAGGGGAACAACTAATGAAAAACTGTTTTTT

size: -
V: TRBV5-1
D: TRBD1
J: TRBJ2-6
CDR3: CASSSIRTGVASSGANVLTF
DNA: TGCGCCAGCAGCTCAATCCGGACAGGGGTCGCTTCCTCTGGGGCCAACGTCCTGACTTTC

size: -
V: TRBV6-1
D: -
J: TRBJ2-4
CDR3: CASSAWTLGNIQYF
DNA: TGTGCCAGCAGCGCCTGGACCCTGGGTAACATTCAGTACTTC

size: -
V: TRBV19
D: -
J: TRBJ2-2
CDR3: CASSIKPGLQGELFF
DNA: TGTGCCAGTAGTATTAAGCCGGGACTCCAAGGGGAGCTGTTTTTT

size: -
V: TRBV6-1
D: -
J: TRBJ2-1
CDR3: CASNVRDNNNEQFF
DNA: TGTGCCAGCAACGTCCGGGACAATAACAATGAGCAGTTCTTC

size: -
V: TRBV5-1
D: TRBD1
J: TRBJ1-1
CDR3: CASSLSGTGGHTEAFF
DNA: TGCGCCAGCAGCCTTTCCGGGACAGGGGGCCACACTGAAGCTTTCTTT

size: -
V: TRBV7-8
D: TRBD1
J: TRBJ2-5
CDR3: CASSLRDRGGPETQYF
DNA: TGTGCCAGCAGCTTAAGGGACAGGGGAGGTCCGGAGACCCAGTACTTC

size: -
V: TRBV5-4
D: -
J: TRBJ2-7
CDR3: CASSAWGAGSAYEQYF
DNA: TGTGCCAGCAGCGCGTGGGGGGCAGGGAGCGCCTACGAGCAGTACTTC

size: -
V: TRBV28
D: -
J: TRBJ2-7
CDR3: CATGVSYEQYF
DNA: TGTGCCACAGGAGTATCCTACGAGCAGTACTTC

size: -
V: TRBV6-5
D: TRBD1
J: TRBJ1-2
CDR3: CASSRNTGGGYGYTF
DNA: TGTGCCAGCAGCCGGAACACAGGGGGCGGGTATGGCTACACCTTC

size: -
V: TRBV18
D: -
J: TRBJ1-6
CDR3: CASSGSGSPLHF
DNA: TGTGCCAGCTCCGGATCAGGCTCACCCCTCCACTTT

size: -
V: TRBV5-4
D: TRBD1
J: TRBJ1-6
CDR3: CASSPRTGGNNSPLHF
DNA: TGTGCCAGCAGCCCCAGGACAGGGGGCAATAATTCACCCCTCCACTTT

size: -
V: TRBV18
D: -
J: TRBJ1-4
CDR3: CASSPPRGGPDNEKLFF
DNA: TGTGCCAGCTCACCACCCCGGGGAGGCCCCGATAATGAAAAACTGTTTTTT

size: -
V: TRBV5-1
D: -
J: TRBJ1-6
CDR3: CASSTAPSSPLHF
DNA: TGCGCCAGCAGCACGGCACCGAGTTCACCCCTCCACTTT

size: -
V: TRBV27
D: TRBD2
J: TRBJ2-1
CDR3: CASSFSQIRLAGERDNEQFF
DNA: TGTGCCAGCAGTTTCTCCCAGATTCGACTAGCGGGAGAAAGAGACAATGAGCAGTTCTTC

size: -
V: TRBV28
D: -
J: TRBJ1-2
CDR3: CATLGELGNYGYTF
DNA: TGTGCCACCTTAGGGGAACTGGGGAACTATGGCTACACCTTC

size: -
V: TRBV7-2
D: TRBD2
J: TRBJ2-7
CDR3: CASSLLGAGTYEQYF
DNA: TGTGCCAGCAGCCTTCTGGGAGCGGGAACCTACGAGCAGTACTTC

size: few
V: TRBV9
D: TRBD2
J: TRBJ2-3
CDR3: CASSVGGRAGTDTQYF
DNA: TGTGCCAGCAGCGTAGGCGGGAGGGCCGGCACAGATACGCAGTATTTT

size: -
V: TRBV6-4
D: TRBD1
J: TRBJ2-7
CDR3: CASKPGQGANEQYF
DNA: TGTGCCAGCAAACCGGGACAGGGGGCGAACGAGCAGTACTTC

size: -
V: TRBV6-1
D: -
J: TRBJ1-6
CDR3: CASREGTAPNSPLHF
DNA: TGTGCCAGCAGGGAGGGGACGGCACCCAATTCACCCCTCCACTTT

size: -
V: TRBV4-1
D: TRBD2
J: TRBJ2-3
CDR3: CASSQGTSARTDTQYF
DNA: TGCGCCAGCAGCCAGGGGACTAGCGCGCGCACAGATACGCAGTATTTT

size: -
V: TRBV5-4
D: -
J: TRBJ1-3
CDR3: CASSLGRGNTIYF
DNA: TGTGCCAGCAGCCTAGGCCGAGGGAACACCATATATTTT

size: -
V: TRBV19
D: -
J: TRBJ2-7
CDR3: CASILERSYEQYF
DNA: TGTGCCAGTATCCTGGAACGCTCCTACGAGCAGTACTTC

size: -
V: TRBV5-6
D: TRBD1
J: TRBJ1-2
CDR3: CASSLLAGGDGYTF
DNA: TGTGCCAGCAGCTTGCTTGCAGGGGGCGATGGCTACACCTTC

size: once
V: TRBV28
D: -
J: TRBJ2-7
CDR3: CASSPPRNYEQYF
DNA: TGTGCCAGCAGTCCCCCGCGGAACTACGAGCAGTACTTC

size: -
V: TRBV7-2
D: -
J: TRBJ1-3
CDR3: CASAGGRGGGNTIYF
DNA: TGTGCCAGCGCTGGGGGAAGGGGCGGGGGAAACACCATATATTTT

size: -
V: TRBV9
D: TRBD1
J: TRBJ2-1
CDR3: CASSATGALSYNEQFF
DNA: TGTGCCAGCAGCGCGACAGGGGCCCTCTCCTACAATGAGCAGTTCTTC

size: -
V: TRBV5-4
D: TRBD1
J: TRBJ2-7
CDR3: CASSSTGGMYEQYF
DNA: TGTGCCAGCAGCTCGACAGGGGGCATGTACGAGCAGTACTTC

size: -
V: TRBV7-8
D: -
J: TRBJ2-2
CDR3: CASSWDGGTGELFF
DNA: TGTGCCAGCAGTTGGGATGGGGGGACCGGGGAGCTGTTTTTT

size: -
V: TRBV11-2
D: -
J: TRBJ2-5
CDR3: CASSSSDLTRGTQYF
DNA: TGTGCCAGCAGTTCCTCGGACTTAACCCGGGGGACCCAGTACTTC

size: -
V: TRBV6-4
D: TRBD2
J: TRBJ2-7
CDR3: CASSGLAGEQYF
DNA: TGTGCCAGCAGTGGACTAGCGGGGGAGCAGTACTTC

size: -
V: TRBV7-9
D: -
J: TRBJ1-3
CDR3: CASSSDRNSGNTIYF
DNA: TGTGCCAGCAGCTCCGACAGAAACTCTGGAAACACCATATATTTT

size: -
V: TRBV7-2
D: -
J: TRBJ2-7
CDR3: CASSLTGTEQYF
DNA: TGTGCCAGCAGCTTAACCGGGACCGAGCAGTACTTC

size: few
V: TRBV5-1
D: TRBD1
J: TRBJ1-2
CDR3: CASSPGGGYTF
DNA: TGCGCCAGCAGCCCAGGGGGTGGCTACACCTTC

size: few
V: TRBV18
D: -
J: TRBJ1-1
CDR3: CASSPMAGGRYTEAFF
DNA: TGTGCCAGCTCACCAATGGCCGGGGGTCGGTACACTGAAGCTTTCTTT

size: many
V: TRBV9
D: -
J: TRBJ1-3
CDR3: CASIQVVGNTIYF
DNA: TGTGCCAGCATCCAGGTTGTTGGAAACACCATATATTTT

size: -
V: TRBV5-8
D: -
J: TRBJ2-7
CDR3: CASSFRDIRSYEQYF
DNA: TGTGCCAGCAGCTTCCGGGACATTCGCTCCTACGAGCAGTACTTC